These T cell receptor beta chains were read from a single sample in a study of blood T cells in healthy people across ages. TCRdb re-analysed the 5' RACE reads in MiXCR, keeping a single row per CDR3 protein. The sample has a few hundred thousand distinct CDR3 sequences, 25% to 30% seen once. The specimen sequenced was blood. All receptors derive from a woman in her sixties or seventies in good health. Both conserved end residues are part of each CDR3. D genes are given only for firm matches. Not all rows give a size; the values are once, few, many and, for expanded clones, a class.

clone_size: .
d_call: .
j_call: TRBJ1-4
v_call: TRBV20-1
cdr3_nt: TGCAGTGCCACGTTTAATGAAAAACTGTTTTTT
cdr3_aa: CSATFNEKLFF

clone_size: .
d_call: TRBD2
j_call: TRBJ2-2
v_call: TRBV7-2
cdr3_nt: TGTGCCAGCAGCCCCCCGACTAGCTTCGGGGAGCTGTTTTTT
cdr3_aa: CASSPPTSFGELFF

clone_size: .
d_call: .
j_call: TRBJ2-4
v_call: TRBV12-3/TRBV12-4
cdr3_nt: TGTGCCAGCAGTCTCCTAACAGGGCTAGCCAAAAACATTCAGTACTTC
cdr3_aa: CASSLLTGLAKNIQYF

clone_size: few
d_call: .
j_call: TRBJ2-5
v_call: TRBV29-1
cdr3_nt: TGCAGCCATCAACCCTCCAGGGTGCAGGAGACCCAGTACTTC
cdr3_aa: CSHQPSRVQETQYF

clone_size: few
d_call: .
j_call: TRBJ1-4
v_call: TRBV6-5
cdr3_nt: TGTGCCACCGCAGGGGCAACTAATGAAAAACTGTTTTTT
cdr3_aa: CATAGATNEKLFF

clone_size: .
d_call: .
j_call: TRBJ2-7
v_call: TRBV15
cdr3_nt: TGTGCCACCAGCAGATCGGTAGGAACCTACGAGCAGTACTTC
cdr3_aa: CATSRSVGTYEQYF

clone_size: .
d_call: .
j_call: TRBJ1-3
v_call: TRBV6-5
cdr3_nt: TGTGCCAGCAGTTACGGCCGAAACACCATATATTTT
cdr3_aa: CASSYGRNTIYF

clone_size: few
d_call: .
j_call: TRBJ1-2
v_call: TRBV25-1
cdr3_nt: TGTGCCAGCAGTGAAATCAGGGGTAACTATGGCTACACCTTC
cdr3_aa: CASSEIRGNYGYTF

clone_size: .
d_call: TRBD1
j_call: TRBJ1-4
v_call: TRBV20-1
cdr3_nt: TGCAGTGCTAAGGGACAGGGGAATGAAAAACTGTTTTTT
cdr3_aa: CSAKGQGNEKLFF

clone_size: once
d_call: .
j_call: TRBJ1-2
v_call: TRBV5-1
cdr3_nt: TGCGCCAGCAGCGCCGCAAGAACAGGGAGCTATGGCTACACCTTC
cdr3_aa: CASSAARTGSYGYTF

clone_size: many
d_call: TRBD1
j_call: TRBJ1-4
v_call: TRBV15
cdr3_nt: TGTGCCACCAGCACCCGACAGGGTGGTCCCGAAGAACTGTTTTTT
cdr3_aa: CATSTRQGGPEELFF

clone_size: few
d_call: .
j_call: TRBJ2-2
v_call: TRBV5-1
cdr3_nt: TGCGCCAGCAGCCCTCTCTTGAGGGGGAACACCGGGGAGCTGTTTTTT
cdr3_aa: CASSPLLRGNTGELFF

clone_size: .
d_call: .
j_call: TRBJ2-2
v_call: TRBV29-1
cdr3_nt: TGCAGCGTTGGAGGGTTAACCGGGGAGCTGTTTTTT
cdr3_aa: CSVGGLTGELFF

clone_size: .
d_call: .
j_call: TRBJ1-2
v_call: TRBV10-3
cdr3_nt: TGTGCCATCAGTGAGTCCAACGGCGGCTATGGCTACACCTTC
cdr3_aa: CAISESNGGYGYTF

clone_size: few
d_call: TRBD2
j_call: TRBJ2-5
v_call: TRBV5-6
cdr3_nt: TGTGCCAGCAGCTTGGGACTAGCGAATGGAGAGACCCAGTACTTC
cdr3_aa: CASSLGLANGETQYF

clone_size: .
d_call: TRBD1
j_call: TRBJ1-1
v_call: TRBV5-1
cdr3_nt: TGCGCCAGCAGCTTACCGGGACAGGGTATGAACACTGAAGCTTTCTTT
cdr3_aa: CASSLPGQGMNTEAFF

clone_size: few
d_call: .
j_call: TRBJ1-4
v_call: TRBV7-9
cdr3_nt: TGTGCCAGCAACTTAGCGCGGCAGGGAGGCGAAAAACTGTTTTTT
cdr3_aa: CASNLARQGGEKLFF

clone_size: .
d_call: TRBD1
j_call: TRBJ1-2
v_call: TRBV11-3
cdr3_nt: TGCGCCAGCAGCCAACAGGACAGGAATGGCTACACCTTC
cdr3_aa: CASSQQDRNGYTF

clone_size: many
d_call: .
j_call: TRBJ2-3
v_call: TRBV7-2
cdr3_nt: TGTGCCAGCAGCTTAAGTACGATACTGTATTTT
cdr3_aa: CASSLSTILYF

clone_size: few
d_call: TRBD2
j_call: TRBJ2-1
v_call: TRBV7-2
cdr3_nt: TGTGCCAGCAGCTTAAGGCGCGGGGGTCTTCACAATGAGCAGTTCTTC
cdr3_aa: CASSLRRGGLHNEQFF

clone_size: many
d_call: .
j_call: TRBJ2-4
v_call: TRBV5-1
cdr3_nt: TGCGCCAGCAGTACCGGGATCGACACCAAGTACTTC
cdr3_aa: CASSTGIDTKYF

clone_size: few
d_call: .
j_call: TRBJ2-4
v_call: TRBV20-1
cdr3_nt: TGCAGTGCTAGAGACGGCCAATATCCCGCCGTTCAGTACTTC
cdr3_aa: CSARDGQYPAVQYF

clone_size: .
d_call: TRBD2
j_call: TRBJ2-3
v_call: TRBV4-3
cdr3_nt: TGCGCCAGCAGCCAAGACCCCCAGCGGGGGGGTCCCCCAGATACGCAGTATTTT
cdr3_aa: CASSQDPQRGGPPDTQYF

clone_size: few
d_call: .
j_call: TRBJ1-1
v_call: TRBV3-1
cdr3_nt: TGTGCCAGCAGCCAAGTTGATCGTAACACTGAAGCTTTCTTT
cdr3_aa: CASSQVDRNTEAFF

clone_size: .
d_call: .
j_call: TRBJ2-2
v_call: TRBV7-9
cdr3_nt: TGCGCCAGCAGCTTAGCGTCGGGGGCGAACACCGGGGAGCTGTTTTTT
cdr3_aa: CASSLASGANTGELFF

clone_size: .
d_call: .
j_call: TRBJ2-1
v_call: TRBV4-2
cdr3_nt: TGTGCCAGCAGCCAAGGACAGACCTACAATGAGCAGTTCTTC
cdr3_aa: CASSQGQTYNEQFF

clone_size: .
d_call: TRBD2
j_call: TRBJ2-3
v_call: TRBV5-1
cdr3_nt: TGCGCCAGCCACCCCGATAGCGGGGGACGCACAGATACGCAGTATTTT
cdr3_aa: CASHPDSGGRTDTQYF

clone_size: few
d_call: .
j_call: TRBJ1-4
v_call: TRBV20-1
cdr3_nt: TGCAGTGCTAGGTTACGACAGGCAACTAATGAAAAACTGTTTTTT
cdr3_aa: CSARLRQATNEKLFF

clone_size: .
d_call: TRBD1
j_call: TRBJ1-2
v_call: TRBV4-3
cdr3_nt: TGCGCCAGCAGCCCTAGACAGGGGGATCGTGGCTACACCTTC
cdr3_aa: CASSPRQGDRGYTF

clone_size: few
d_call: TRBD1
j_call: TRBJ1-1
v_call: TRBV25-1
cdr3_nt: TGTGCCAGCAGGGTGGACAGGGGGCAACGAGCTTTCTTT
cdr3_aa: CASRVDRGQRAFF

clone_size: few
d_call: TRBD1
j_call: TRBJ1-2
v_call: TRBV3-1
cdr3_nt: TGTGCCAGCAGCCACAGACAGGGTAGCTACACCTTC
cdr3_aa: CASSHRQGSYTF

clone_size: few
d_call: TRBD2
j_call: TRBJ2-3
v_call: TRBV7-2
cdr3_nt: TGTGCCAGCAGCGGGACTAGCGGCCCTGTTAGCACAGATACGCAGTATTTT
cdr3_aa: CASSGTSGPVSTDTQYF

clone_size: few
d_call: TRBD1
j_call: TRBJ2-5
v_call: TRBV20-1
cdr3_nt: TGCAGTGCGGGGACAGGGTTGGGAGAGACCCAGTACTTC
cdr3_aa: CSAGTGLGETQYF

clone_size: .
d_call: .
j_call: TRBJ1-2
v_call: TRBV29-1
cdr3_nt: TGCAGCGTTGATAACTCCAGGTCGGTCGGGCATGGCTACACCTTC
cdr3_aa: CSVDNSRSVGHGYTF

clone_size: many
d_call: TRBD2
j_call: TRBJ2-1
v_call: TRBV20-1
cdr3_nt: TGCAGTGCTAGAGGACTAGCGGGGGACAATGAGCAGTTCTTC
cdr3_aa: CSARGLAGDNEQFF

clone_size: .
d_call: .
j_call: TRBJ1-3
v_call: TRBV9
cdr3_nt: TGTGCCAGCAGCGCTTCCAGTCACGCTGGAAACACCATATATTTT
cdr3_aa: CASSASSHAGNTIYF

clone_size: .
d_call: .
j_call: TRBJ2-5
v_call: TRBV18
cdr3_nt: TGTGCCAGCTCACCAGGTCCGGGGGTGAGGGAGACCCAGTACTTC
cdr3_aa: CASSPGPGVRETQYF

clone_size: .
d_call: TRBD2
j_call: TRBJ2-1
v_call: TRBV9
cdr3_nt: TGTGCCAGCAGCGTAGATGGGACTAGCGGGGTCTATGAGCAGTTCTTC
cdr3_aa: CASSVDGTSGVYEQFF

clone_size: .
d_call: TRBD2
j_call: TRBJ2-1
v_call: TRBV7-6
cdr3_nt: TGTGCCAGCAGCCCGAAGCGGGGGGGAAACAATGAGCAGTTCTTC
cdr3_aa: CASSPKRGGNNEQFF

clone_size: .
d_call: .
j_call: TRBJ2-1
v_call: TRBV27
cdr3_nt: TGTGCCAGCAGTTTATCGGCAGGGAAGCAGTTCTTC
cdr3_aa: CASSLSAGKQFF

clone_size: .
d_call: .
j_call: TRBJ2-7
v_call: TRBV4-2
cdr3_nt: TGTGCCAGCAGCCAAGAGGCCAGGGGCTACGAGCAGTACTTC
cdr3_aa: CASSQEARGYEQYF

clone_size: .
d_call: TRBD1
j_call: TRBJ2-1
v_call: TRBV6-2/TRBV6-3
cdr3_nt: TGTGCCAGCAGTTCCCTTATCCTGACAGGGGGCAGTATCAATGAGCAGTTCTTC
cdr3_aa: CASSSLILTGGSINEQFF

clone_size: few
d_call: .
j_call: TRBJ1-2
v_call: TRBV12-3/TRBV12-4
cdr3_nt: TGTGCCAGCAGTTTAGTGACATCACCTAACTATGGCTACACCTTC
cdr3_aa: CASSLVTSPNYGYTF

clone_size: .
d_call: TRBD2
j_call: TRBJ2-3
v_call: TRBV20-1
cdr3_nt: TGCAGTGCCGCTAGCCCTACTAGCGGGGGCACAGATACGCAGTATTTT
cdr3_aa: CSAASPTSGGTDTQYF

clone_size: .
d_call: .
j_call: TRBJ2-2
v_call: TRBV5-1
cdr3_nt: TGCGTCAGCGGGAATGGACAGGCCAAGCTGGACGGCGGGGAGCTGTTTTTT
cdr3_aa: CVSGNGQAKLDGGELFF

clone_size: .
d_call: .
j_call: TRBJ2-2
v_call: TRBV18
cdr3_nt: TGTGCCAGCCGGGACGGATTAAACACCGGGGAGCTGTTTTTT
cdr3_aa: CASRDGLNTGELFF

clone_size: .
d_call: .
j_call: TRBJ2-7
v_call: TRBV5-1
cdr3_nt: TGCGCCAGCAGCTCAACGGCAGGTTCCCCCTACGAGCAGTACTTC
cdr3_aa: CASSSTAGSPYEQYF

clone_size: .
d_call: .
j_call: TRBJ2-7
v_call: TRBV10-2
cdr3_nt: TGCGCCAGCAGTGAGTCTTACTACATCTACGAGCAGTACTTC
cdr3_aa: CASSESYYIYEQYF

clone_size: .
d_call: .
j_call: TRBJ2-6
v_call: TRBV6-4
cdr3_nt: TGTGCCAGCAGTGAGTATTCCGTCTCTGGGGCCAACGTCCTGACTTTC
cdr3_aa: CASSEYSVSGANVLTF

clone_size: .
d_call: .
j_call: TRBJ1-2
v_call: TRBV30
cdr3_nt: TGTGCCTGGAGTTCCTACAGGGACTATGGCTACACCTTC
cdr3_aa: CAWSSYRDYGYTF

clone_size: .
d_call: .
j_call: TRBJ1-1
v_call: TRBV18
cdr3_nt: TGTGCCAGCTCACTGAATTCCGGGGGCGGATTGAACACTGAAGCTTTCTTT
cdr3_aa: CASSLNSGGGLNTEAFF

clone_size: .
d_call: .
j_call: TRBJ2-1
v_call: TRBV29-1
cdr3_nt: TGCAGCGCTCAGCCCGGGGATTACAATGAGCAGTTCTTC
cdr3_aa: CSAQPGDYNEQFF

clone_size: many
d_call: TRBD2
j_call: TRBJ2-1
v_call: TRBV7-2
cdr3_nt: TGTGCCAGCAGCCCCGGGACTAGCGGGGGGAAGTTCTTC
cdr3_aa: CASSPGTSGGKFF

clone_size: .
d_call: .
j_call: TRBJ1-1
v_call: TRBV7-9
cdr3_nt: TGTGCCAGCAGCTTGGGTGGACCGTCAGTACTGACTTTCTTT
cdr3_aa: CASSLGGPSVLTFF

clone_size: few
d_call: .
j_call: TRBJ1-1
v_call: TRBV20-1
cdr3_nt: TGCAGTGCCCAAAACCCCTACACTGAAGCTTTCTTT
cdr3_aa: CSAQNPYTEAFF

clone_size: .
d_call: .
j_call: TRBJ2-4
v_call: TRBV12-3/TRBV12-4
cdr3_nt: TGTGCCAGCAGTTTGGGCGCGGGAAACATTCAGTACTTC
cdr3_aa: CASSLGAGNIQYF

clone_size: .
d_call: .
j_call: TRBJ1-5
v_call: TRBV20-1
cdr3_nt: TGCAGTGCTAGGCAGCCGATCTCAGGGAATCAGCCCCAGCATTTT
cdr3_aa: CSARQPISGNQPQHF